Listed here are 18 T cell receptor beta chains from one sample, sequenced in a study of blood T cell repertoires in COVID-19. Sequencing used immunoSEQ multiplex PCR; TCRdb keeps in-frame clones, though not all of them. The data hold 400,000 to 450,000 clones, with around 90% observed a single time. The sample taken for sequencing was peripheral blood. These receptors were obtained from a man in his late teens or twenties with COVID-19, enrolled during active disease.

The chain uses TRBV2 and TRBJ2-1; the match to TRBD2 covers 7 bases. The trim removed 8 bases at V and 4 bases at J, leaving 8 bases unmatched. The CDR3 is 14 amino acids. The germline gives CDR1 SNHLY, CDR2 FYNNEI. The CDR3 protein is CASFAAGAYNEQFF. The DNA of the CDR3 is TGTGCCAGCTTCGCGGCGGGAGCTTACAATGAGCAGTTCTTC.

The rearrangement joins TRBV24-1 to TRBJ2-5; TRBD1 is a possible D gene (5 bases). V was shortened by 4 bases and J by 5 bases, with 19 bases between the two germline ends. This CDR3 is built from 16 residues. Germline values: CDR1 KGHDR, CDR2 SFDVKD. The DNA for the CDR3 is TGTGCCACCAGTGACAGTGACAGCTATCTTAGGGAGACCCAGTACTTC. Residues: CATSDSDSYLRETQYF.

This clone occurred a few times. CDR3 loop: CASSLDRWGYTF. The CDR3 coding sequence is TGTGCCAGCAGCTTGGATCGGTGGGGCTACACCTTC. The V and J genes are TRBV5-5 and TRBJ1-2; D not resolved. Germline V gene sequence: CDR1 SGHKS, CDR2 YYEKEE (reference sequence). This CDR3 has 12 residues. Trimming pared 0 bases from V and 8 bases from J, leaving 8 bases between.

This chain joins TRBV19 and TRBJ2-5; D call uncertain. Trimming took off 4 bases at V and 1 base at J, with 7 bases between the two ends. The CDR3 is 13 residues long. CDR1 LNHDA and CDR2 SQIVND come from the germline V gene (reference sequence). The CDR3: CASSTQIQETQYF. In nucleotides, the CDR3 is TGTGCCAGTAGTACGCAGATCCAAGAGACCCAGTACTTC.

This chain joins TRBV28 and TRBJ1-2; the match to TRBD1 covers 7 bases. The CDR3 is 13 residues long. V shed 3 bases and J 8 bases; nucleotides not matched to a gene: 6. CDR1 and CDR2 (germline): MDHEN, SYDVKM. Here the CDR3 DNA reads TGTGCCAGCAGTTTTGCGACAGGGACCGGCTACACCTTC. As protein: CASSFATGTGYTF.

The chain carries TRBV15 and TRBJ2-5, with TRBD2 matching 11 bases. Germline V CDR1 and CDR2: LNHNV, YYDKDF (reference sequence). The CDR3 totals 16 residues. With V trimmed by 1 base and J by 5 bases, 6 bases remained unmatched. CDR3: CATSRGLAGGLETQYF. CDR3 DNA: TGTGCCACCAGCAGAGGATTAGCGGGGGGGCTGGAGACCCAGTACTTC.

J is TRBJ1-6 and V is TRBV19, with D maybe TRBD1 (5 bases). V was trimmed by 2 bases and J by 6 bases, leaving 14 bases between them. The germline V gene has CDR1 LNHDA and CDR2 SQIVND (reference sequence). The CDR3 is made up of 16 amino acids. The CDR3 is CASSIRMGQFNSPLHF. The CDR3 coding sequence is TGTGCCAGTAGTATAAGAATGGGGCAGTTTAATTCACCCCTCCACTTT.

The V call is TRBV29-1, the J call TRBJ1-2; tentatively, D is TRBD1 (5 bases). The V end was cut by 1 base, the J end by 3 bases, with 9 bases between. Germline loops: CDR1 SQVTM, CDR2 ANQGSEA. This CDR3 is 13 amino acids long. CDR3 sequence reads: CSVEGGSHYGYTF. CDR3 in DNA: TGCAGCGTTGAAGGGGGCTCTCACTATGGCTACACCTTC.

V usage is TRBV11-3 and J usage is TRBJ2-7; 11 bases line up with TRBD2. In germline, CDR1 is SGHNT, CDR2 YENEEA. CDR3 length equals 17 residues. V lost 5 bases, J lost 2 bases, and 11 bases stayed unmatched. CDR3 bases: TGTGCCAGCAGCCCGACGGCGCTAGCGGGAGGACCCTACGAGCAGTACTTC. Translated: CASSPTALAGGPYEQYF. The full variable domain, its missing parts supplied by reference TRBV11-3 and TRBJ2-7, is EAGVVQSPRYKIIEKKQPVAFWCNPISGHNTLYWYLQNLGQGPELLIRYENEEAVDDSQLPKDRFSAERLKGVDSTLKIQPAELGDSAVYLCASSPTALAGGPYEQYFGPGTRLTVT.

This chain uses TRBV6-1 with TRBJ1-5, with D perhaps matching TRBD1 (5 bases). Germline CDR1 is MNHNS and CDR2 is SASEGT. The V end lost 1 base, the J end lost 1 base, and 8 bases lay between the germline ends. This CDR3 region has 15 residues. The CDR3 is CASSEGPGSNQPQHF. The DNA of the CDR3 is TGTGCCAGCAGTGAAGGACCAGGGAGCAATCAGCCCCAGCATTTT.

The CDR3 is CASTEPIAGPYGYTF. The CDR3 bases are TGTGCCAGCACCGAGCCCATCGCGGGCCCCTATGGCTACACCTTC. The chain joins TRBV6-5 to TRBJ1-2; unclear D gene. Germline CDR1 reads MNHEY; CDR2 reads SVGAGI. Trimming took off 7 bases at V and 4 bases at J, with 19 bases between the two ends. The CDR3 has 15 amino acids.

The chain carries TRBV6-6 and TRBJ2-1; D may be TRBD1 (5 bases). The CDR3 consists of 11 residues. V was trimmed by 10 bases and J by 10 bases, leaving 14 bases between them. Germline-derived CDR1 and CDR2 are MNHNY and SVGAGI (reference sequence). The CDR3 region has the DNA TGTGCCACCCTGAAAGGGGTAGAGCAGTTCTTC. This sequence encodes CATLKGVEQFF.

As to this clone: At one boundary the junction diverges from the germline segment, which might be a read error. This chain links TRBV7-9 with TRBJ2-3; 9 nucleotides line up with TRBD1. CDR3 size: 12 residues. Per the germline V gene, CDR1 is SEHNR and CDR2 is FQNEAQ (reference sequence). The CDR3 sequence: CASSPDGDRATF. CDR3 DNA sequence: TGTGCCAGCAGCCCCGACGGGGACAGGGCAACTTTT. Using reference TRBV7-9 and TRBJ2-3 for the parts outside the CDR3, the full variable domain is DTGVSQNPRHKITKRGQNVTFRCDPISEHNRLYWYRQTLGQGPEFLTYFQNEAQLEKSRLLSDRFSAERPKGSFSTLEIQRTEQGDSAMYLCASSPDGDRATFGPGTRLTVL.

The chain employs TRBV3-1 (or the pseudogene TRBV3-2) and TRBJ1-6, with TRBD1 matching 11 bases. This CDR3 spans 17 amino acids. Germline trimming cut 3 bases from V and 6 bases from J; bases unmatched to any gene: 7. In germline, CDR1 is LGHDT, CDR2 YNNKEL (reference sequence). Written as DNA, the CDR3 is TGTGCCAGCAGCCATCACGGGACAGGGGGTGGTAATTCACCCCTCCACTTT. Amino acids: CASSHHGTGGGNSPLHF.

In DNA, the CDR3 is TGCGCCAGCAGAGCGATCTCCTACAATGAGCAGTTCTTC. It codes for CASRAISYNEQFF. The chain uses TRBV5-1 and TRBJ2-1; D call uncertain. Trimming shortened V by 5 bases and J by 0 bases, and 6 bases separated the two germline ends. The CDR3 is made up of 13 amino acids. Germline CDR1 reads SGHRS; CDR2 reads YFSETQ.

The V gene is TRBV7-9, the J gene TRBJ2-7, with 7 bases identical to TRBD1. J was trimmed by 3 bases and V by 5 bases; bases with no gene match: 4. The CDR3 is 13 residues long. Germline assignment: CDR1 SEHNR and CDR2 FQNEAQ (reference sequence). In DNA, the CDR3 is TGTGCCAGCAGCCCCGGGACAGTCTACGAGCAGTACTTC. It encodes CASSPGTVYEQYF.

The CDR3 loop is CASSPGLIIYEQYF. DNA for the CDR3: TGCGCCAGCAGCCCAGGACTCATTATCTACGAGCAGTACTTC. The rearrangement uses TRBV5-1 and TRBJ2-7; D is perhaps TRBD2 (5 bases). CDR3 length equals 14 residues. Trimming left V 4 bases short and J 3 bases short, with 14 bases between. Germline lookup yields CDR1 SGHRS and CDR2 YFSETQ.

This chain uses TRBV29-1 with TRBJ2-2; a possible D gene is TRBD1 (6 bases). This CDR3 region has 14 residues. The germline V gene encodes CDR1 SQVTM and CDR2 ANQGSEA. V was trimmed by 3 bases and J by 0 bases, leaving 8 bases between them. The CDR3 loop reads CSVEGTPNTGELFF. As DNA, the CDR3 is TGCAGCGTTGAGGGGACACCGAACACCGGGGAGCTGTTTTTT.